This T cell receptor beta chain originates from a study of breast tumors, draining lymph nodes, adjacent tissues. MiXCR was run by TCRdb on the multiplex PCR reads, yielding one entry per CDR3 protein. Of around 140,000 distinct CDR3 sequences listed, 20% to 25% were seen once; the top ten hold about 2.4%. Points on this clonotype: A read error may explain this, as a much larger clone is one base away.

The lymph nodes were axillary draining lymph nodes from breast cancer patients. The CDR3 runs 10 residues. Germline CDR1 and CDR2: DFQATT and SNEGSKA (reference sequence). This sequence originates from a female donor with breast cancer. Some clones in this sample may be carry-over from other donors' samples. V gene TRBV20-1 combines with J gene TRBJ2-1; D may be TRBD1 (5 bases). Sequenced input: axillary lymph node tissue. CDR3 DNA sequence: TGCAGTGCTAGAGTACAGGAGCAGTCCTTC. Translated, it gives CSARVQEQSF.